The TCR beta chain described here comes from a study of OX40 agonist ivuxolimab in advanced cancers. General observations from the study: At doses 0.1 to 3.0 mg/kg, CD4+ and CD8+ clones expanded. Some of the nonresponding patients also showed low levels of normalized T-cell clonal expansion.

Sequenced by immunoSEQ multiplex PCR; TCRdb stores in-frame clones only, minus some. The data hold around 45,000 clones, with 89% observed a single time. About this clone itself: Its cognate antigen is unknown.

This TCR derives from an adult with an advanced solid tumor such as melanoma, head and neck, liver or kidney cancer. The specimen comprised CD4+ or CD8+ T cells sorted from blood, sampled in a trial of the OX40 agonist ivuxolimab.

Written as DNA, the CDR3 is TGTGCCAGCAGCTTGGAGGCTAGCGGGGTTCCGGGGGGCTACGAGCAGTACGTC. As protein: CASSLEASGVPGGYEQYV. The chain carries TRBV5-6 and TRBJ2-7, with 9 bases fitting TRBD2. CDR1 is SGHDT, CDR2 YYEEEE, per germline. The length of the CDR3 is 18 residues. Unmatched junction bases numbered 13, after V lost 0 bases and J lost 3 bases.